These 25 T cell receptor beta chains share one sample of origin, sequenced in a study of cytomegalovirus exposure and HLA in healthy donors. The PCR used 60 Vbeta and 13 Jbeta primers. The protocol was immunoSEQ multiplex PCR, while the TCRdb copy is restricted to in-frame clones and leaves out a portion. The sample has about 150,000 clones, 64% seen once. The specimen sequenced was PBMCs. The receptors stem from a woman in her twenties or thirties in good health and CMV-seropositive.

In its sample, this clone was seen a few times. CDR3 DNA: TGTGCCAGCGGGAAGCAGGGTTTGCGGTATGGCTACACCTTC. Protein sequence: CASGKQGLRYGYTF. V usage is TRBV6-5 and J usage is TRBJ1-2; D possibly corresponds to TRBD1 (5 bases). Germline CDR1 reads MNHEY; CDR2 reads SVGAGI. This CDR3 is 14 amino acids long. The germline V and J ends were trimmed by 8 bases and 5 bases, with 18 bases remaining between them.

The gene calls are TRBV2 and TRBJ1-3; 7 positions agree with TRBD1. The CDR3 sequence is 14 residues long. Germline V gene sequence: CDR1 SNHLY, CDR2 FYNNEI. J lost 3 bases, V lost 10 bases, and 9 bases had no gene match. CDR3 coding DNA: TGTGCCACCCAGACAGGGTTGAGTGGAAACACCATATATTTT. This translates into CATQTGLSGNTIYF.

V and J are TRBV18 and TRBJ1-1; D unclear. CDR1 is KGHSH and CDR2 is LQKENI in the germline V gene. CDR3 length equals 14 residues. With 2 bases removed from V and 0 bases from J, the gap between germline ends came to 7 bases. The CDR3, as DNA: TGTGCCAGCTCACCAAATCAGATGAACACTGAAGCTTTCTTT. Translation gives CASSPNQMNTEAFF.

This clone was seen just once. In DNA, the CDR3 is TGTGCCAGCAGTGAACCGCACAGTTATACGGCTTTCTTT. This sequence encodes CASSEPHSYTAFF. The V and J genes are TRBV25-1 and TRBJ1-1; D ambiguous. Germline CDR1 reads MGHDK; CDR2 reads SYGVNS. The CDR3 has 13 residues. V lost 2 bases, J lost 11 bases, and 15 bases lay in between.

The chain uses TRBV18 and TRBJ2-7, with 13 bases that match TRBD2. This CDR3 spans 16 amino acids. Per the germline V gene, CDR1 is KGHSH and CDR2 is LQKENI. V lost 0 bases, J lost 2 bases, and 1 base stayed unmatched. The CDR3 nucleotides are TGTGCCAGCTCACCACCCGGACTAGCGGGGGCCTACGAGCAGTACTTC. As protein: CASSPPGLAGAYEQYF.

Notes on this clone: One end of the junction fails to match germline, which may point to a read error. The same CDR3 also results from other DNA sequences found in this sample. The rearrangement joins TRBV6-5 to TRBJ1-2; TRBD1 is a possible D gene (5 bases). The CDR3 consists of 13 residues. Germline V gene sequence: CDR1 MNHEY, CDR2 SVGAGI. In DNA form, the CDR3 reads TGTGCGAGCAGTTACGACAGTAACTATGGCTACACCTTC. Translating gives CASSYDSNYGYTF.

V and J are TRBV6-5 and TRBJ1-2; D perhaps matches TRBD1 (6 bases). The CDR3 consists of 13 residues. The germline CDR1 and CDR2 sequences are MNHEY and SVGAGI. Trimming cost V 7 bases and J 3 bases, with 12 bases left between them. As DNA, the CDR3 is TGTGCCAGCAACGATAACAGGGACTATGGCTACACCTTC. It codes for CASNDNRDYGYTF.

This clone was picked up a small number of times. This sequence joins TRBV28 and TRBJ2-7; TRBD2 agrees at 9 bases. This CDR3 contains 15 residues. Trimming removed 3 bases from V and 2 bases from J; junction bases left unmatched: 5. CDR1 is MDHEN and CDR2 is SYDVKM in the germline V gene. This CDR3 is CASSFAGLATYEQYF. The CDR3 DNA sequence: TGTGCCAGCAGTTTTGCAGGACTAGCGACCTACGAGCAGTACTTC.

The rearrangement uses TRBV4-1 and TRBJ1-5; D is unresolved. Trimming stripped 0 bases from V and 4 bases from J, with 13 bases between. Germline V gene sequence: CDR1 MGHRA, CDR2 YSYEKL. The CDR3 totals 16 residues. DNA of the CDR3: TGCGCCAGCAGCCAAGATCTCGTTATGCGTAATCAGCCCCAGCATTTT. It yields the protein CASSQDLVMRNQPQHF.

The rearrangement uses TRBV7-9 and TRBJ1-6; 8 bases are shared with TRBD1. Per the germline V gene, CDR1 is SEHNR and CDR2 is FQNEAQ (reference sequence). The ends lost 5 bases at V and 7 bases at J; junction bases unmatched: 4. This CDR3 is 14 amino acids long. CDR3 coding DNA: TGTGCCAGCAGCCTCCGGGACAGGAATTCACCCCTCCACTTT. Translating gives CASSLRDRNSPLHF.

This clone qualifies as medium-sized. Other DNA sequences of this sample code for an identical CDR3. This chain uses TRBV12-5 with TRBJ1-1, with a tentative D call TRBD1 (6 bases). The ends were cut back, 11 bases at V and 4 bases at J, with 14 bases in the middle. The V gene's germline CDR1 is LGHNT and CDR2 FRNRAP. CDR3 length: 12 residues. The CDR3 region is CASSRGATEAFF. CDR3 coding DNA: TGTGCTTCCTCTCGGGGGGCCACTGAAGCTTTCTTT. Full variable domain (remainder filled in from reference TRBV12-5 and TRBJ1-1): DARVTQTPRHKVTEMGQEVTMRCQPILGHNTVFWYRQTMMQGLELLAYFRNRAPLDDSGMPKDRFSAEMPDATLATLKIQPSEPRDSAVYFCASSRGATEAFFGQGTRLTVV.

This clone was counted only a few times. The V gene is TRBV13, the J gene TRBJ1-5; TRBD1 matches 9 bases. Germline V gene data show CDR1 as PRHDT and CDR2 as FYEKMQ (reference sequence). The length of the CDR3 is 14 residues. V gave up 5 bases and J gave up 5 bases; unmatched junction bases: 4. The CDR3 DNA follows: TGTGCCAGCAGCCAACGGGACAGGGATCAGCCCCAGCATTTT. Residues: CASSQRDRDQPQHF.

The genes are TRBV6-6 and TRBJ2-2; 7 positions match TRBD1. This CDR3 contains 15 residues. The V and J ends lost 4 bases and 3 bases, in that order; junction bases with no gene match: 5. Germline CDR1 and CDR2: MNHNY and SVGAGI (reference sequence). In nucleotides, the CDR3 is TGTGCCAGCAGTTTACACCAGGGGGACACCGGGGAGCTGTTTTTT. Amino acids: CASSLHQGDTGELFF.

The chain links TRBV6-1 to TRBJ2-7, with 7 bases that match TRBD1. CDR3 length: 14 residues. J lost 4 bases, V lost 3 bases, and 6 bases had no gene match. Germline assignment: CDR1 MNHNS and CDR2 SASEGT. Written as DNA, the CDR3 is TGTGCCAGCAGTGACCCGACAGGGAAGTACGAGCAGTACTTC. The encoded protein is CASSDPTGKYEQYF.

In this sample, this clone turned up a few times. The chain joins TRBV5-1 to TRBJ2-7; D may be TRBD1 (6 bases). Germline V CDR1 and CDR2: SGHRS, YFSETQ. This CDR3 has 12 residues. V lost 7 bases and J 4 bases, leaving 12 bases between the germline ends. Here the CDR3 DNA reads TGCGCCAGCTCGGACAGTTTTTACGAGCAGTACTTC. It codes for CASSDSFYEQYF.

This chain uses TRBV5-6 with TRBJ2-3; D unclear. V lost 0 bases to trimming and J lost 5 bases, with 16 bases between them. In germline, CDR1 is SGHDT, CDR2 YYEEEE. The length of the CDR3 is 16 residues. The CDR3 sequence is CASSLALGSRGDTQYF. CDR3 sequence (DNA): TGTGCCAGCAGCTTGGCCTTGGGTAGCAGAGGAGATACGCAGTATTTT.

The V call is TRBV7-6, the J call TRBJ1-3; tentative D call: TRBD1 (6 bases). Germline CDR1 is SGHVS and CDR2 is FNYEAQ. V was cut by 1 base and J by 5 bases, with 15 bases left in between. The CDR3 is 16 amino acids. CDR3 in DNA: TGTGCCAGCAGCTTAGGGCCAGGGGCTATAAGAAACACCATATATTTT. Protein product: CASSLGPGAIRNTIYF.

In its sample, this clone was seen once. The CDR3 spells CASSFLQEAFF. CDR3 nucleotide sequence: TGCGCCAGCAGCTTCCTACAGGAAGCTTTCTTT. The chain combines TRBV5-1 with TRBJ1-1; D unclear. Trimming left V 2 bases short and J 8 bases short, with 7 bases between. The CDR3 covers 11 residues. The germline CDR1 and CDR2 sequences are SGHRS and YFSETQ.

This sequence joins TRBV5-1 and TRBJ2-7, with D maybe TRBD1 (6 bases). V was pared by 4 bases and J by 4 bases, with 12 bases between. The length of the CDR3 is 13 residues. Germline values: CDR1 SGHRS, CDR2 YFSETQ. In DNA, the CDR3 is TGCGCCAGCAGCGTCCGGACAGAATACGAGCAGTACTTC. Protein sequence: CASSVRTEYEQYF.

The genes are TRBV6-1 and TRBJ2-1; 15 positions match TRBD2. Germline trimming cut 3 bases from V and 4 bases from J; bases unmatched to any gene: 4. The CDR3 is 17 amino acids. The germline gives CDR1 MNHNS, CDR2 SASEGT. Written as DNA, the CDR3 is TGTGCCAGCAGTGACGGACTAGCGGGAGGGAGATACAATGAGCAGTTCTTC. It translates to CASSDGLAGGRYNEQFF.

The chain has TRBV5-6 and TRBJ1-5; the D gene is possibly TRBD1 (6 bases). The V gene's germline CDR1 is SGHDT and CDR2 YYEEEE. This CDR3 comprises 15 residues. The V gene lost 7 bases and the J gene lost 3 bases, with 17 bases spanning the gap. CDR3 amino acids: CASSHWGGPNQPQHF. The DNA for the CDR3 is TGTGCCAGCTCCCATTGGGGGGGCCCCAATCAGCCCCAGCATTTT.

V gene TRBV2 combines with J gene TRBJ2-7; D might be TRBD1 (5 bases). V lost 7 bases to trimming and J lost 0 bases, with 13 bases between them. CDR1 is SNHLY and CDR2 is FYNNEI in the germline V gene. The CDR3 spans 14 residues. The CDR3 sequence: CASISSDISYEQYF. The CDR3 DNA reads as TGTGCCAGCATTTCATCGGACATCTCCTACGAGCAGTACTTC.

V and J are TRBV5-1 and TRBJ1-1; 7 bases match TRBD1. Germline CDR1 SGHRS, CDR2 YFSETQ. The CDR3 runs to 15 residues. V gave up 4 bases and J gave up 3 bases; unmatched junction bases: 9. Here the CDR3 DNA reads TGCGCCAGCAGCACCTCATGGCAGGGGGACACTGAAGCTTTCTTT. Translated, it gives CASSTSWQGDTEAFF.

This clone was picked up a small number of times. The V and J genes are TRBV6-5 and TRBJ1-4, with TRBD1 matching 11 bases. V dropped 6 bases and J dropped 8; count of bases not matched to a gene: 5. The CDR3 sequence is 14 residues long. Germline lookup yields CDR1 MNHEY and CDR2 SVGAGI. Here the CDR3 reads CASRDRGQREKLFF. The DNA for the CDR3 is TGTGCCAGCAGGGACAGGGGGCAGAGGGAAAAACTGTTTTTT.

V and J are TRBV6-5 and TRBJ1-2; D unresolved. Germline CDR1 is MNHEY and CDR2 is SVGAGI. The CDR3 contains 13 residues. V lost 4 bases and J 4 bases, leaving 10 bases between the germline ends. CDR3 sequence: CASSSTGIYGYTF. The DNA for the CDR3 is TGTGCCAGCAGTTCTACGGGAATCTATGGCTACACCTTC.